This passage covers 8 T cell receptor beta chains from one sample sequenced in a study of T cells in Graves' hyperthyroidism and ophthalmopathy. The TCR beta CDR3 regions underwent amplification using RNA transcripts as the source. With the HTBI primer set, the TCR CDR3 went through a first round of RT-PCR. Each CDR3 protein gets one entry after TCRdb re-called the multiplex PCR reads with MiXCR. The sample records some 690,000 distinct CDR3 sequences, 17% being singletons. The specimen sequenced was blood. These receptors all come from a man aged 50 or older with Graves' hyperthyroidism.

With regard to this clonotype: Possible read error: a much larger clone is one base away. This chain links TRBV12-3 or TRBV12-4 with TRBJ2-1; 10 bases fit TRBD1. This CDR3 has 15 amino acids. The CDR3 bases are TGTACCAGCAGTCCATTGGGACAGGGGAACAATGAGCAGTTCTTC. Encoded protein: CTSSPLGQGNNEQFF.

This clonotype has a count of ten or more. This chain uses TRBV12-3 or TRBV12-4 with TRBJ2-7, with 7 bases identical to TRBD2. V trimming: 8 bases; J trimming: 5 bases; junction bases outside the gene matches: 15. This CDR3 is 15 amino acids long. CDR3 in amino acids: CASSRSLGGPHEQYF. CDR3 bases: TGTGCCAGCTCCAGAAGTCTGGGAGGGCCCCACGAGCAGTACTTC.

There are many counts of this clonotype. The chain links TRBV2 to TRBJ1-2; D gene ambiguous. The germline V gene encodes CDR1 SNHLY and CDR2 FYNNEI. The CDR3 is 15 residues long. Trimming cost V 2 bases and J 4 bases, with 14 bases left between them. The DNA for the CDR3 is TGTGCCAGCAGTGAATCAGCAGGCAGGAGCTATGGCTACACCTTC. This sequence encodes CASSESAGRSYGYTF. Drawing the rest from reference TRBV2 and TRBJ1-2, the complete variable domain is EPEVTQTPSHQVTQMGQEVILRCVPISNHLYFYWYRQILGQKVEFLVSFYNNEISEKSEIFDDQFSVERPDGSNFTLKIRSTKLEDSAMYFCASSESAGRSYGYTFGSGTRLTVV.

The rearrangement joins TRBV19 to TRBJ2-1; D is tentatively TRBD1 or TRBD2 (5 bases each). CDR1 is LNHDA and CDR2 is SQIVND in the germline V gene (reference sequence). This CDR3 has 15 amino acids. V was shortened by 0 bases and J by 7 bases, with 13 bases between the two germline ends. The chain's CDR3 is CASSIERGRVNEQFF. Written as DNA, the CDR3 is TGTGCCAGTAGTATAGAAAGGGGACGGGTTAATGAGCAGTTCTTC.

The V gene is TRBV6-5, the J gene TRBJ2-7; no definite D call. The germline V gene encodes CDR1 MNHEY and CDR2 SVGAGI. Trimming left V 4 bases short and J 2 bases short, with 21 bases between. This CDR3 spans 17 amino acids. The CDR3 is CASSFSRLKDGTYEQYF. Here the CDR3 DNA reads TGTGCCAGCAGTTTCTCTCGGCTCAAAGACGGAACCTACGAGCAGTACTTC.

This clonotype was counted many times. The chain combines TRBV2 with TRBJ2-7, with 9 bases matching TRBD1. The germline V gene encodes CDR1 SNHLY and CDR2 FYNNEI. V lost 7 bases to trimming and J lost 2 bases; unmatched junction nucleotides: 9. The CDR3 is 15 amino acids. The CDR3 reads CASNGHYRGPYEQYF. CDR3 nucleotides: TGTGCCAGCAATGGCCACTACAGGGGGCCCTACGAGCAGTACTTC.

Ten or more counts support this clonotype. The chain combines TRBV5-1 with TRBJ2-5, with 9 positions matching TRBD2. Trimming at V came to 4 bases and at J to 3 bases, leaving 4 bases not matched to a gene. This CDR3 is 14 amino acids long. The germline CDR1 and CDR2 sequences are SGHRS and YFSETQ. The DNA of the CDR3 is TGCGCCAGCAGCGAGGGACTAGCAGAAGAGACCCAGTACTTC. It encodes CASSEGLAEETQYF. The variable domain in full, completed from reference TRBV5-1 and TRBJ2-5, reads KAGVTQTPRYLIKTRGQQVTLSCSPISGHRSVSWYQQTPGQGLQFLFEYFSETQRNKGNFPGRFSGRQFSNSRSEMNVSTLELGDSALYLCASSEGLAEETQYFGPGTRLLVL.

This clonotype has ten or more counts. The V call is TRBV10-1, the J call TRBJ2-5, with D unclear. V was clipped by 0 bases and J by 2 bases, with 10 bases between them. The germline CDR1 and CDR2 sequences are WNHNN and SYGVQD (reference sequence). There are 15 residues in the CDR3. The CDR3 sequence is CASSESFGVQETQYF. Here the CDR3 DNA reads TGCGCCAGCAGTGAGTCGTTTGGGGTTCAAGAGACCCAGTACTTC.